This is a list of T cell receptor beta chains from one sample in a study of sequential checkpoint blockade in melanoma. Profiling relied on immunoSEQ multiplex PCR, and the TCRdb table lists in-frame clones only, not all of them. The table lists about 12,000 clones, approximately 60% of them singletons. Here the sequenced sample was CD8+ T cells sorted from blood (inferred from file names), taken from a patient given nivolumab and ipilimumab in sequence. These receptors originate from a human donor with melanoma. CDR3s include the opening cysteine and the closing phenylalanine or tryptophan. D genes are given only for firm matches. Rows give clone size only sometimes, using once, few, many, or a class for an expanded clone.

D,size,J,V,DNA,CDR3
-,-,TRBJ2-7,TRBV4-3,TGCGCCAGCAGCCAAGCCTTCAGTTCCTACGAGCAGTACTTC,CASSQAFSSYEQYF
-,-,TRBJ1-1,TRBV9,TGTGCCAGCAGCGTAGAGGGGGATAACACTGAAGCTTTCTTT,CASSVEGDNTEAFF
TRBD2,-,TRBJ2-4,TRBV28,TGTGCCAGCAGTTTAAAACCACCCGGGAGCGGGAGGGAAAACATTCAGTACTTC,CASSLKPPGSGRENIQYF
TRBD2,-,TRBJ2-7,TRBV27,TGTGCCAGCAGTTGGGGGGGTATCTCCTACGAGCAGTACTTC,CASSWGGISYEQYF
TRBD1,few,TRBJ1-4,TRBV19,TGTGCCAGTAGTTCATTCCCGGGACAGTCTGAAAAACTGTTTTTT,CASSSFPGQSEKLFF
TRBD1,once,TRBJ2-3,TRBV19,TGTGCCAGTAGTACCTACCGACAGGGGAGCACAGATACGCAGTATTTT,CASSTYRQGSTDTQYF
-,-,TRBJ2-5,TRBV4-3,TGCGCCAGCAGCCAAGAAGGGGTGGGGTTAAGAGAGACCCAGTACTTC,CASSQEGVGLRETQYF
-,-,TRBJ1-5,TRBV5-6,TGTGCCAGCAGCTTTGGAGGGGATAGTCAGCCCCAGCATTTT,CASSFGGDSQPQHF
-,-,TRBJ1-1,TRBV7-8,TGTGCCAGCAGCCCAGCTGCGGGGTCGGCGGCTTTCTTT,CASSPAAGSAAFF
TRBD1,-,TRBJ2-7,TRBV27,TGTGCCAGCAGGGGGACAGGGACTACCTACGAGCAGTACTTC,CASRGTGTTYEQYF
-,-,TRBJ2-7,TRBV6-5,TGTGCCAGCAGCAAACAGGGGGGGAACGAGCAGTACTTC,CASSKQGGNEQYF
TRBD2,few,TRBJ2-7,TRBV7-9,TGTGCCAGCAGCCCCAAGCGGGGGGCGGTCTACGAGCAGTACTTC,CASSPKRGAVYEQYF